The rows below give T cell receptor beta chains drawn from one sample of a study of shared clonotypes between healthy human individuals. Data came from immunoSEQ multiplex PCR; TCRdb stores just in-frame clones and leaves some out. The sample contains some 1,900,000 clones, about 95% of which appear only once. The source material was naive CD8+ T cells sorted from blood. The receptor set was obtained from a man aged 18 to 35 in good health. Each CDR3 is given with its conserved first and last residue. The D gene is left open where the match is weak. Clone size is not always given. Where it is, it says once, few, many or a class for expanded clones.

size	D	J	V	CDR3	DNA
NA	NA	TRBJ2-5	TRBV7-8	CASSSAHDLGRGTQYF	TGTGCCAGCAGCTCCGCCCATGATCTTGGTCGGGGGACCCAGTACTTC
NA	TRBD1	TRBJ1-2	TRBV9	CASSAGGTVDGYTF	TGTGCCAGCAGCGCGGGGGGGACAGTTGATGGCTACACCTTC
NA	TRBD1	TRBJ2-5	TRBV4-1	CASSSEETGSLQETQYF	TGCGCCAGCAGCTCAGAAGAGACAGGGTCGCTCCAAGAGACCCAGTACTTC
NA	NA	TRBJ2-3	TRBV4-3	CASSAVAPTDTQYF	TGCGCCAGCAGCGCCGTTGCCCCCACAGATACGCAGTATTTT
NA	NA	TRBJ1-2	TRBV6-1	CASSERIGGAYGYTF	TGTGCCAGCAGTGAGAGAATTGGGGGCGCGTATGGCTACACCTTC
NA	TRBD1	TRBJ2-2	TRBV6-5	CASSLTGGLSGELFF	TGTGCCAGCAGTTTGACAGGGGGGCTTAGCGGGGAGCTGTTTTTT
few	NA	TRBJ1-1	TRBV6-1	CASRLGLNTEAFF	TGTGCCAGCAGATTGGGTCTGAACACTGAAGCTTTCTTT
NA	TRBD2	TRBJ2-2	TRBV4-1	CASSHGLAGAGELFF	TGCGCCAGCAGCCATGGACTAGCCGGCGCCGGGGAGCTGTTTTTT
NA	NA	TRBJ2-7	TRBV11-2	CASSLRRPGGVNYEQYF	TGTGCCAGCAGTCTAAGGCGCCCCGGCGGGGTTAACTACGAGCAGTACTTC
NA	NA	TRBJ2-7	TRBV18	CASSPQSASYEQYF	TGTGCCAGCTCACCTCAGAGTGCCTCTTACGAGCAGTACTTC
NA	TRBD1	TRBJ2-7	TRBV5-4	CASSDPTGDGSSYEQYF	TGTGCCAGCAGCGATCCCACAGGGGACGGAAGCTCCTACGAGCAGTACTTC
NA	NA	TRBJ2-6	TRBV7-8	CASSASDFSGANVLTF	TGTGCCAGCAGCGCGAGCGATTTCTCTGGGGCCAACGTCCTGACTTTC
NA	TRBD1	TRBJ2-5	TRBV11-1	CASSLVAGGNQETQYF	TGTGCCAGCAGCTTAGTGGCAGGGGGCAACCAAGAGACCCAGTACTTC
NA	NA	TRBJ2-7	TRBV27	CASSWGQRGSYEQYF	TGTGCCAGCAGTTGGGGACAGCGGGGCTCCTACGAGCAGTACTTC
NA	NA	TRBJ1-2	TRBV27	CASSLSFRGFLYYGYTF	TGTGCCAGCAGTTTATCTTTCAGGGGTTTTCTCTACTATGGCTACACCTTC
NA	NA	TRBJ1-1	TRBV27	CASSFGAGDTEAFF	TGTGCCAGCAGTTTTGGGGCCGGTGACACTGAAGCTTTCTTT
once	NA	TRBJ1-4	TRBV4-3	CASSRVRADNEKLFF	TGCGCCAGCAGCCGTGTACGCGCGGATAATGAAAAACTGTTTTTT
NA	TRBD1	TRBJ1-2	TRBV5-4	CASSEGQGLPNYGYTF	TGTGCCAGCAGCGAGGGACAGGGGCTTCCTAACTATGGCTACACCTTC
NA	TRBD1	TRBJ1-4	TRBV6-1	CASSTNWDRVEKLFF	TGTGCCAGCAGTACAAACTGGGACAGGGTTGAAAAACTGTTTTTT
NA	TRBD1	TRBJ2-7	TRBV7-8	CASSPLSWTGEEYF	TGTGCCAGCAGCCCCCTAAGTTGGACAGGGGAGGAGTACTTC
NA	NA	TRBJ2-1	TRBV5-6	CASSLGLSNEQFF	TGTGCCAGCAGCTTGGGACTTTCCAATGAGCAGTTCTTC
NA	TRBD1	TRBJ1-1	TRBV7-9	CASRSGTGDTEAFF	TGTGCCAGCAGATCCGGGACAGGGGATACTGAAGCTTTCTTT